The entry below describes one TCR beta chain. Antigen specificity is unknown. Assay used: immunoSEQ multiplex PCR; TCRdb lists only in-frame clones, some missing. The sample includes roughly 96,000 clones, roughly 88% of them seen just once. The sample is drawn from a study of T cell responses to AZD1222 COVID-19 vaccine. Study results and limitations: Nearly half of spike-specific TCRs reportedly go after variant regions that carry no mutations.

V was clipped by 5 bases and J by 2 bases; unmatched bases: 11. CDR1 KGHDR and CDR2 SFDVKD come from the germline V gene. The CDR3 loop spans 18 amino acids. The material sequenced was peripheral blood, taken on day 0 of AZD1222 vaccination. This TCR came from an adult in good health. V and J are TRBV24-1 and TRBJ2-1, with 10 bases lining up with TRBD2. CDR3 amino acids: CATSVVALAGPTYNEQFF. The CDR3 DNA follows: TGTGCCACCAGTGTCGTCGCACTAGCGGGACCCACCTACAATGAGCAGTTCTTC.